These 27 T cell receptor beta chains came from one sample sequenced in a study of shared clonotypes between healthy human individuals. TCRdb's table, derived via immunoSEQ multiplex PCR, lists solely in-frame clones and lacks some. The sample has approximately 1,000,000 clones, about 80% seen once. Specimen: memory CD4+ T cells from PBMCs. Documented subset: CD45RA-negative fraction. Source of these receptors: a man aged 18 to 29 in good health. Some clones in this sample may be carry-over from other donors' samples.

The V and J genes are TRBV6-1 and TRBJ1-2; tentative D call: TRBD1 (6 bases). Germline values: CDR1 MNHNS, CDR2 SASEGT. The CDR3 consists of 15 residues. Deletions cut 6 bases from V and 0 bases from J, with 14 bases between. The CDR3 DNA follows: TGTGCCAGCAGGGCCCGGGACACAGCTAACTATGGCTACACCTTC. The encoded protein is CASRARDTANYGYTF.

CDR3 DNA sequence: TGTGCCACCAGCAGCCGGGACAGAAAATTCAATGAGCAGTTCTTC. This gives the protein CATSSRDRKFNEQFF. V usage is TRBV15 and J usage is TRBJ2-1, with TRBD1 matching over 7 bases. The CDR3 length is 15 residues. V dropped 3 bases and J dropped 6; count of bases not matched to a gene: 8. Germline V lookup: CDR1 LNHNV, CDR2 YYDKDF (reference sequence).

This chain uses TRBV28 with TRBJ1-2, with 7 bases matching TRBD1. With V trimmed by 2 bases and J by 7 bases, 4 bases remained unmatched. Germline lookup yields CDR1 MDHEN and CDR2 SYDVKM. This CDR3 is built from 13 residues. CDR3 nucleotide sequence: TGTGCCAGCAGTTTAGACAGGGAGTCTGGCTACACCTTC. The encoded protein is CASSLDRESGYTF.

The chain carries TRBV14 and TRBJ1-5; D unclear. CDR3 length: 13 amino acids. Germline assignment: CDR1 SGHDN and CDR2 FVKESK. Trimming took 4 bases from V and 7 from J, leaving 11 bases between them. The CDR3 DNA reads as TGTGCCAGCAGCCGGATCGTGGGGCAGCCCCAGCATTTT. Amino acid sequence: CASSRIVGQPQHF.

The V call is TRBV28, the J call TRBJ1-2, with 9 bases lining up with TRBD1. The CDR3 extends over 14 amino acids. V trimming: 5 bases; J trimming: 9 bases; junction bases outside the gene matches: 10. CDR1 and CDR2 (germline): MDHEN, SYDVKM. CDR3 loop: CASSPPRDRARYTF. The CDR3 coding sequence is TGTGCCAGCAGTCCTCCCCGGGACAGGGCGCGCTACACCTTC.

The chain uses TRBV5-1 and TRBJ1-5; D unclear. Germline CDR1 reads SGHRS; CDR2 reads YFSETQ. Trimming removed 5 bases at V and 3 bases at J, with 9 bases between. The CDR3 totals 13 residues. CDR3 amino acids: CASRPVPNQPQHF. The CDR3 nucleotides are TGCGCCAGCAGACCCGTCCCCAATCAGCCCCAGCATTTT.

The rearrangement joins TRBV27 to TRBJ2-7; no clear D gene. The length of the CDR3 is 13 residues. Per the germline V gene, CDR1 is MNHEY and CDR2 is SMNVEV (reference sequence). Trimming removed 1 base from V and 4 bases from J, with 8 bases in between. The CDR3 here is CASSLYGRYEQYF. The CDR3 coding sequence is TGTGCCAGCAGTTTATACGGCAGGTACGAGCAGTACTTC.

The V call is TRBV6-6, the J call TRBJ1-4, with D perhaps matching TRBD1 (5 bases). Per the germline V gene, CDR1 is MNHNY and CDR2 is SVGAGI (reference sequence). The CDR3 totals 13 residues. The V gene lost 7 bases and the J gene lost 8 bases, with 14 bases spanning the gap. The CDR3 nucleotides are TGTGCCAGCACCTCGCGGGGGAACGAAAAACTGTTTTTT. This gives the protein CASTSRGNEKLFF.

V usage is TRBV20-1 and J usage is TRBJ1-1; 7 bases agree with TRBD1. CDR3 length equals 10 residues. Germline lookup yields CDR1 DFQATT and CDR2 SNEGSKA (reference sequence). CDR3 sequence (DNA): TGCAGAGCGACAGGGACTGAAGCTTTCTTT. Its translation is CRATGTEAFF.

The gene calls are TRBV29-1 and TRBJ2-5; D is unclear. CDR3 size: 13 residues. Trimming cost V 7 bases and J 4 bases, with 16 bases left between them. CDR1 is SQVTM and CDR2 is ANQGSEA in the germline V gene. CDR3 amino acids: CSGLRSLVETQYF. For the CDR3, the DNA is TGCAGCGGACTTAGATCGTTGGTAGAGACCCAGTACTTC.

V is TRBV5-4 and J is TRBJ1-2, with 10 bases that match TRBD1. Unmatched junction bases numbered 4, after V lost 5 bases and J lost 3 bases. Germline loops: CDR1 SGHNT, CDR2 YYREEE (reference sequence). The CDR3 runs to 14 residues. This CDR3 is CASREGTGDYGYTF. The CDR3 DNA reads TGTGCCAGCAGGGAAGGGACAGGGGACTATGGCTACACCTTC.

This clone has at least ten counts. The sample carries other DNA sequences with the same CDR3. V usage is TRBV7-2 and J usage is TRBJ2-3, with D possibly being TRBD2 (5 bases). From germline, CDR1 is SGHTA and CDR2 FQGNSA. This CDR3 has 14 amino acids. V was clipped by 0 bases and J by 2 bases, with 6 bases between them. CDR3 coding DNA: TGTGCCAGCAGCTTAGCGCTAGCCACAGATACGCAGTATTTT. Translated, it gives CASSLALATDTQYF.

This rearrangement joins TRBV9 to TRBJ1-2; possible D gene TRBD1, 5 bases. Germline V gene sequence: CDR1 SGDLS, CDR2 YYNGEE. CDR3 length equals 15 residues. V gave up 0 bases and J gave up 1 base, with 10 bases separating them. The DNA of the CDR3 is TGTGCCAGCAGCGTAGAGGAGGGGATTAACTATGGCTACACCTTC. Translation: CASSVEEGINYGYTF.

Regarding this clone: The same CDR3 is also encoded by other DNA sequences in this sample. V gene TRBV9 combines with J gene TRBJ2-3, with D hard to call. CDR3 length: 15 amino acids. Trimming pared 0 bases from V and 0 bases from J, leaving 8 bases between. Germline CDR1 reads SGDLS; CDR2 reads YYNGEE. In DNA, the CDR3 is TGTGCCAGCAGCGTAGATCCCACTAGCACAGATACGCAGTATTTT. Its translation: CASSVDPTSTDTQYF. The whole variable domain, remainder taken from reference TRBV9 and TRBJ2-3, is DSGVTQTPKHLITATGQRVTLRCSPRSGDLSVYWYQQSLDQGLQFLIQYYNGEERAKGNILERFSAQQFPDLHSELNLSSLELGDSALYFCASSVDPTSTDTQYFGPGTRLTVL.

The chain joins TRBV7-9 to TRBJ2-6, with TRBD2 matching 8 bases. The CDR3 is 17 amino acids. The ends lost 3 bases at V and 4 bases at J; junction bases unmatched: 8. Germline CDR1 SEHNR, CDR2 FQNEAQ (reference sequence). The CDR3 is CASSLGAGGPGANVLTF. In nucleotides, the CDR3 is TGTGCCAGCAGCTTGGGGGCGGGAGGTCCCGGGGCCAACGTCCTGACTTTC.

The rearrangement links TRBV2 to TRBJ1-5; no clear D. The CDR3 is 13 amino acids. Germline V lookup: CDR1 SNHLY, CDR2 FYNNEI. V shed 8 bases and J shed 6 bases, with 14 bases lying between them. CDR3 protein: CASGIVPGQPQHF. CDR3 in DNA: TGTGCCAGCGGGATTGTCCCGGGTCAGCCCCAGCATTTT.

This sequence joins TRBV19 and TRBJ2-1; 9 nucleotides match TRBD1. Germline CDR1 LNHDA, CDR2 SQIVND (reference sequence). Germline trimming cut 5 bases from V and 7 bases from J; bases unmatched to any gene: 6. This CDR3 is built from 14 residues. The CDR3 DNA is TGTGCCAGTAGTCGGGGACAGGGAAGGAATGAGCAGTTCTTC. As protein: CASSRGQGRNEQFF.

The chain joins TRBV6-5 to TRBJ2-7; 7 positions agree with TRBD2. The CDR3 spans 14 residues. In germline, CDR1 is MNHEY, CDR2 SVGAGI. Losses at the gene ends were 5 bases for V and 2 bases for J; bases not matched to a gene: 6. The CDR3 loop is CASSPGTTAYEQYF. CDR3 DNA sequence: TGTGCCAGCAGTCCTGGGACTACCGCCTACGAGCAGTACTTC.

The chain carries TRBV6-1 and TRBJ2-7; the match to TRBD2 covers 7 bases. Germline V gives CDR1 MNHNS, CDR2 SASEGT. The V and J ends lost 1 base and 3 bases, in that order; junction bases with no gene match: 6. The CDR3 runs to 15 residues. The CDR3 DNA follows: TGTGCCAGCAGTGAAGTTTGGGGACTAAACTACGAGCAGTACTTC. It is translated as CASSEVWGLNYEQYF.

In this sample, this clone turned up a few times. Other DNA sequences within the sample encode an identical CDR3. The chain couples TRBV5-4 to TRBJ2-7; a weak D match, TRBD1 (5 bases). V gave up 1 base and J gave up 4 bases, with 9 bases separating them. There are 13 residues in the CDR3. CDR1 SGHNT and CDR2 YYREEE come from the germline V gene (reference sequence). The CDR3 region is CASSLTGAYEQYF. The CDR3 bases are TGTGCCAGCAGCTTGACAGGAGCTTACGAGCAGTACTTC. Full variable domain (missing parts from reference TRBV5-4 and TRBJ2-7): ETGVTQSPTHLIKTRGQQVTLRCSSQSGHNTVSWYQQALGQGPQFIFQYYREEENGRGNFPPRFSGLQFPNYSSELNVNALELDDSALYLCASSLTGAYEQYFGPGTRLTVT.

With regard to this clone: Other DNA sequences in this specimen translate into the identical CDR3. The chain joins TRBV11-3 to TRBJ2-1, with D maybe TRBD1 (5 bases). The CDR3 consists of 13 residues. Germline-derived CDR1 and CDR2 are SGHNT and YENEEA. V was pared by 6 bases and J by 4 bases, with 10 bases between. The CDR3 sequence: CASSRTPYNEQFF. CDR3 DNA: TGTGCCAGCAGTAGGACACCGTACAATGAGCAGTTCTTC.

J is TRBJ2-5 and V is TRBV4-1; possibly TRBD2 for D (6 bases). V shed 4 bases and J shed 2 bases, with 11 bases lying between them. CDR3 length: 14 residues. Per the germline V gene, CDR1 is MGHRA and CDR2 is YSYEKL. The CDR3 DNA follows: TGCGCCAGCAGCCCCTGGAGGGCGCAAGAGACCCAGTACTTC. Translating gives CASSPWRAQETQYF.

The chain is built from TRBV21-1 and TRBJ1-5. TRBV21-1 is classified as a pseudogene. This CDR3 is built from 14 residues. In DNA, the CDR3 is TGTGCCAGCAGCAAAGGAGGGAGCAATCAGCCCCAGCATTTT. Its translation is CASSKGGSNQPQHF.

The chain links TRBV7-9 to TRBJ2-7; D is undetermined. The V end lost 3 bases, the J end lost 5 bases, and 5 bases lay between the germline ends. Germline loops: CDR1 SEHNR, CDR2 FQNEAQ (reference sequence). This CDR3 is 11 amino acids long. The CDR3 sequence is CASSLGNEQYF. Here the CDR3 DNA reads TGTGCCAGCAGCTTGGGAAACGAGCAGTACTTC.

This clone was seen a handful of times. The CDR3, as DNA: TGCAGCGTTGATATTCTCCGTAACTATGGCTACACCTTC. Translation: CSVDILRNYGYTF. The genes are TRBV29-1 and TRBJ1-2; D is undetermined. CDR1 is SQVTM, CDR2 ANQGSEA, per germline. V shed 3 bases and J shed 1 base, with 9 bases lying between them. This CDR3 is 13 amino acids long.

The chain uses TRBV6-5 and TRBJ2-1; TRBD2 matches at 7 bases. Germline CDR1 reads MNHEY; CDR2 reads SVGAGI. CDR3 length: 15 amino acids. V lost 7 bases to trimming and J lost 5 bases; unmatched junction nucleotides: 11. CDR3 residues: CASIRTRFKNNEQFF. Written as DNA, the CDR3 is TGTGCCAGCATCAGGACTAGATTTAAGAACAATGAGCAGTTCTTC.

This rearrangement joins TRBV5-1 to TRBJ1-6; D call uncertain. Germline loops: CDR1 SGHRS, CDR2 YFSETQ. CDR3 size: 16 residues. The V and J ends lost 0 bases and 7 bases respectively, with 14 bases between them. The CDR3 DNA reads TGCGCCAGCAGCTTGGGGTTCGGTGGGAACAATTCACCCCTCCACTTT. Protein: CASSLGFGGNNSPLHF.